These 4 T cell receptor beta chains were all obtained from the same sample, sequenced in a study of PD-L1 blockade in urothelial cancer. Time point described: peripheral blood 6 weeks after treatment start. Here immunoSEQ multiplex PCR was the method, and the copy in TCRdb shows in-frame clones only, minus some. The sample holds some 39,000 clones, about 85% seen once. Specimen: PBMCs, collected around atezolizumab (anti-PD-L1) treatment. The receptors here all came from an older man with urothelial cancer.

The chain has TRBV6-6 and TRBJ2-1, with D tentatively TRBD2 (6 bases). V lost 2 bases to trimming and J lost 7 bases, with 18 bases between them. The germline CDR1 and CDR2 sequences are MNHNY and SVGAGI (reference sequence). The CDR3 spans 16 residues. The CDR3 DNA reads as TGTGCCAGCAGTTACAGGTTCCGGGAGTCGATGAATGAGCAGTTCTTC. As protein: CASSYRFRESMNEQFF.

The CDR3 region has the DNA TGCAGTGCTAGAGGTAACAATGAGCAGTTCTTC. It translates to CSARGNNEQFF. V usage is TRBV20-1 and J usage is TRBJ2-1, with D unresolved. Per germline, CDR1 DFQATT and CDR2 SNEGSKA (reference sequence). V was clipped by 1 base and J by 5 bases, with 3 bases between them. This CDR3 region has 11 residues.

The chain carries TRBV7-6 and TRBJ2-7; D is perhaps TRBD1 (5 bases). CDR1 is SGHVS, CDR2 FNYEAQ, per germline. This CDR3 has 17 amino acids. V lost 2 bases, J lost 1 base, and 18 bases lay in between. Here the CDR3 reads CASSLQGVSARSYEQYF. DNA for the CDR3: TGTGCCAGCAGCTTACAAGGGGTGTCGGCTCGTTCCTACGAGCAGTACTTC.

This chain joins TRBV6-5 and TRBJ2-7; possible D gene TRBD2, 5 bases. CDR1 and CDR2 (germline): MNHEY, SVGAGI. The CDR3 extends over 13 amino acids. The ends were cut back, 5 bases at V and 1 base at J, with 9 bases in the middle. The CDR3 DNA reads as TGTGCCAGCAGTGAGGGTTGGTCCTACGAGCAGTACTTC. Amino acids: CASSEGWSYEQYF.